The 3 T cell receptor beta chains reported below all come from one sample, sequenced in a study of T-cell memory formation after mild COVID-19. TCRdb independently ran MiXCR on the 5' RACE reads; one entry per CDR3 protein. The data contain 80,000 to 95,000 distinct CDR3 sequences, nearly 25% of them seen just once; the ten biggest clones take up roughly 40%. Sequenced: PBMCs or a T cell subset sorted from them (not recorded which). These receptors came from a young man who had mild COVID-19 (a few samples of this study predate the infection). Cell type and time point are not known.

This clonotype turned up a few times. The chain has TRBV7-9 and TRBJ2-3; 7 positions agree with TRBD2. The CDR3 has 17 amino acids. CDR1 SEHNR and CDR2 FQNEAQ come from the germline V gene (reference sequence). V lost 1 base to trimming and J lost 1 base; unmatched junction nucleotides: 8. As DNA, the CDR3 is TGTGCCAGCAGCTTAGGGTCAGCGGGGAGTCGCACAGATACGCAGTATTTT. It is translated as CASSLGSAGSRTDTQYF.

The genes are TRBV20-1 and TRBJ2-1; 10 bases match TRBD2. Germline V gene lookup returns CDR1 DFQATT and CDR2 SNEGSKA (reference sequence). J was trimmed by 6 bases and V by 3 bases; bases with no gene match: 14. The CDR3 runs 17 residues. In DNA form, the CDR3 reads TGCAGTGCTAGCCTCCCATTCCTAGCGGGGGATGGCAATGAGCAGTTCTTC. Encoded protein: CSASLPFLAGDGNEQFF.

This clonotype was observed many times. The rearrangement joins TRBV4-3 to TRBJ2-1; D perhaps matches TRBD2 (7 bases). V was pared by 0 bases and J by 8 bases, with 17 bases between. Germline CDR1 reads LGHNA; CDR2 reads YSLEER. The CDR3 runs 16 residues. The CDR3 bases are TGCGCCAGCAGCCAAGATTGGGGGGGCGGTGGGGATGAGCAGTTCTTC. This encodes CASSQDWGGGGDEQFF.